The entry that follows covers one T cell receptor (beta chain) sequence. Its antigen is not yet known. Base qualities were left out, and no much larger clone turns up one base away. These data originate in a study of vaccination and CD4 T cells after COVID-19 (dated 2022 in TCRdb). Background for the entire study: Convalescent patients had a positive SARS-CoV-2 result on nasal swab PCR, and of these patients, several had mild disease and one had severe disease. Participants received two doses of either the Pfizer-BioNTech BNT162b2 vaccine (n=8) or the Moderna mRNA-1273 vaccine (n=2). In the convalescent cohort there were six males and four females, among whom were two Hispanic individuals, seven Caucasians, two Asians and one multiracial person. Post-vaccine blood samples were collected a median of around 10 weeks after the second vaccine dose, ranging from roughly 12 to 250 days. Control cultures used a CEFX viral epitope pool as positive control, an HIV-1 Nef peptide pool as negative control, or no peptide. The spike-specific CD4+ TCR repertoire was compared before and after mRNA vaccination in under 11 COVID-19 convalescent patients and 4 infection-naive healthy vaccine recipients. The cultures were stimulated with overlapping spike peptide pools from SARS-CoV-2 and from the common cold coronaviruses HCoV-NL63, HCoV-OC43 and HCoV-229E. Post-COVID blood samples from convalescent patients were collected a median of about 110 days after diagnosis, with a range of about 35 to 180 days. On the study overall, not on this receptor specifically: An increase in the median number of SARS-CoV-2-reactive clonotypes from 21 after infection to roughly 39 after vaccination was observed, but the change was not found to be significant. In convalescent patients, a median about 86% of post-vaccine SARS-CoV-2-reactive clones were detected only after vaccination, and vaccine-specific priming was suggested by this finding. Nearly all vaccine-specific clones in convalescent patients (304 of 307) were mono-reactive for SARS-CoV-2 spike rather than cross-reactive with common cold coronaviruses. The number of convalescent patients in the study was relatively small, and the study did not examine early timepoints following natural infection.

The meaning of the sample's treatment or condition label: approximately 11-day PBMC culture with coronavirus spike peptide pools or control peptides (ViraFEST assay). The ViraFEST assay, used in the study, expanded antigen-specific T cells with peptide pools and then identified the expanded clonotypes through TCR sequencing. The convalescent patients' positive SARS-CoV-2 PCR tests were from March to December 2020, which was before the Alpha, Beta and Delta variants emerged in the United States. PBMCs were cultured at around 2 million per well in IMDM supplemented with approximately 5.3% human AB serum and around 10 IU/ml IL-2, with approximately 10 ug/ml peptide pools added. On days 3 and 7, half of the culture medium was replaced with fresh IL-2-containing medium. After 10 to 11 days of culture, CD4+ T cells were isolated by negative selection with the EasySep CD4+ T cell isolation kit. Ficoll-Paque Plus gradient centrifugation was used to isolate PBMCs from whole blood, and the isolated PBMCs were then either used fresh or cryopreserved at -140C. Triplicate wells were generally used for each culture condition.

The trim is 5 bases for V and 0 bases for J, with a gap of 14 bases between the germline ends. The CDR3 goes from the cysteine to the phenylalanine over 16 residues. CDR3 DNA is the only sequence kept; it has 48 bases, read in frame from the first base. Per the germline V gene, SGHTA is the CDR1 and FQGTGA is the CDR2. Library method: PCR. DNA from cultured CD4+ T cells was subjected to TCR sequencing with the Oncomine TCR Beta short-read assay at the Johns Hopkins FTIC core. Genomic DNA was extracted from the cultured CD4+ T cells with the QIAamp micro DNA kit. Oncomine TCR Beta libraries from cultured CD4+ T cells were pooled using unique dual indexes and sequenced on an Illumina iSeq 100. Under the source paper's analysis protocol: Non-productive sequences were removed, and CDR3s not starting with C, not ending with F or W, or shorter than 7 amino acids were discarded. Antigen-specific clonotypes were identified with the MANAFEST web application by comparing peptide-stimulated wells with reference and other culture wells. To be called positive, a clone needed an FDR below 0.05, an odds ratio above 5, and a productive frequency above 0.1% in at least two of three replicate wells. Clonotypes that were significantly expanded in both SARS-CoV-2 spike wells and at least one common cold coronavirus spike condition were defined as cross-reactive. CDR3 homology was assessed with Levenshtein distances (stringdist) and unrooted phylogenetic trees (ape) in R version 3.6.1. TCRdb took the public reads, trimmed them with fastp at Q25, ran MiXCR for clone calling and kept in-frame beta chains. Rows with a matching CDR3 protein are joined into one entry that keeps the most common DNA and genes. These V and J calls originate from TCRdb's pipeline instead of the authors' own analysis. The sample yields around 10,000 distinct CDR3 sequences; approximately 73% were counted once. Of the sample, 7.5% to 8% is held by the ten largest clones.

This clonotype was obtained from a human donor who had recovered from COVID-19. Sequenced input: CD4+ T cells from blood, cultured in vitro. The chain is made from TRBV7-3 and TRBJ2-1, with the identity of the D gene unclear. The CDR3 reads CASSPYGSSSYNEQFF. The sequence in DNA is TGTGCCAGCAGCCCCTATGGATCGAGCTCCTACAATGAGCAGTTCTTC.